This is a list of T cell receptor beta chains from one sample in a study of T cells in tuberculosis. The repertoire was sequenced with immunoSEQ multiplex PCR; TCRdb's copy has only in-frame clones and lacks some. The sample lists some 34,000 clones, about 94% occurring once. What was sequenced was PBMCs. These receptors were collected from a donor between 10 and 35 years old with latent tuberculosis or without tuberculosis infection. Each CDR3 is given with its conserved first and last residue. A D gene is named only where the DNA matches it firmly. A row's size may be missing; if present it is once, few, many or a size class.

J | size | D | V | CDR3 | DNA
TRBJ1-3 | . | . | TRBV9 | CASSVEGRGLSGNTIYF | TGTGCCAGCAGCGTAGAGGGTCGGGGACTCTCTGGAAACACCATATATTTT
TRBJ2-1 | . | . | TRBV7-9 | CASSVGTFNEQFF | TGTGCCAGCAGCGTAGGGACTTTCAATGAGCAGTTCTTC
TRBJ1-2 | . | TRBD1 | TRBV5-6 | CASSLDNRGSYGYTF | TGTGCCAGCAGCTTGGATAACAGGGGAAGCTATGGCTACACCTTC
TRBJ2-7 | . | TRBD2 | TRBV30 | CAWTRGGASREQYF | TGTGCCTGGACTCGCGGGGGGGCATCGCGCGAGCAGTACTTC
TRBJ1-4 | . | . | TRBV5-6 | CASSFTAGPPGEKLFF | TGTGCCAGCAGCTTCACCGCAGGGCCCCCTGGTGAAAAACTGTTTTTT
TRBJ1-2 | . | . | TRBV5-6 | CASSFRYGYTF | TGTGCCAGCAGCTTTCGCTATGGCTACACCTTC
TRBJ1-4 | . | TRBD1 | TRBV12-5 | CASGLVLGQGSEKLFF | TGTGCTAGTGGTTTGGTACTCGGACAGGGGAGTGAAAAACTGTTTTTT
TRBJ2-4 | . | . | TRBV5-6 | CASSLRQVLAKNIQYF | TGTGCCAGCAGCCTTAGACAGGTTCTAGCCAAAAACATTCAGTACTTC
TRBJ2-7 | . | . | TRBV7-3 | CASSLIGGADEQYF | TGTGCCAGCAGCTTAATAGGGGGAGCGGACGAGCAGTACTTC
TRBJ1-6 | . | . | TRBV28 | CASRHTGDFSSYNSPLHF | TGTGCCAGCAGGCACACAGGAGACTTCAGCTCCTATAATTCACCCCTCCACTTT
TRBJ2-2 | . | . | TRBV19 | CASSIGGNTGELFF | TGTGCCAGTAGTATAGGAGGTAACACCGGGGAGCTGTTTTTT
TRBJ2-1 | . | TRBD1 | TRBV5-1 | CASSLLGQGNEQFF | TGCGCCAGCAGTTTGTTAGGACAGGGAAATGAGCAGTTCTTC
TRBJ2-1 | . | TRBD1 | TRBV20-1 | CSAATGNEQFF | TGCAGTGCTGCGACAGGGAATGAGCAGTTCTTC
TRBJ2-1 | . | TRBD1 | TRBV9 | CASSYKTGEQFF | TGTGCCAGCAGCTATAAGACAGGGGAGCAGTTCTTC
TRBJ1-4 | . | TRBD1 | TRBV6-1 | CASSEMATGQGMFF | TGTGCCAGCAGTGAAATGGCTACGGGACAGGGAATGTTTTTT
TRBJ2-7 | . | TRBD2 | TRBV6-1 | CASMQGLAGTYEQYF | TGTGCCAGCATGCAGGGACTAGCGGGGACCTACGAGCAGTACTTC
TRBJ1-2 | . | . | TRBV2 | CASGGDTSISGYTF | TGTGCCAGCGGGGGGGACACGAGTATCTCTGGCTACACCTTC
TRBJ2-2 | . | . | TRBV6-1 | CASLWGPNTGELFF | TGTGCCAGCCTCTGGGGCCCGAACACCGGGGAGCTGTTTTTT
TRBJ1-4 | . | TRBD1 | TRBV30 | CAWSVGTGKEKLFF | TGTGCCTGGAGTGTTGGGACAGGGAAGGAAAAACTGTTTTTT
TRBJ2-1 | . | . | TRBV18 | CASSNVTEYNEQFF | TGTGCCAGCTCCAACGTAACAGAATACAATGAGCAGTTCTTC
TRBJ1-5 | . | . | TRBV19 | CASSLQGEQPQHF | TGTGCCAGTAGTCTACAGGGCGAACAGCCCCAGCATTTT
TRBJ2-7 | once | TRBD2 | TRBV18 | CASSPTSGGSYEQYF | TGTGCCAGCTCACCGACTAGCGGGGGTTCCTACGAGCAGTACTTC
TRBJ2-7 | . | . | TRBV7-2 | CASSPLALGEGEQYF | TGTGCCAGCAGCCCCCTGGCCCTAGGAGAAGGCGAGCAGTACTTC
TRBJ1-2 | . | . | TRBV6-5 | CASSYVQSYGYTF | TGTGCCAGCAGTTACGTACAGTCCTATGGCTACACCTTC
TRBJ2-6 | . | TRBD2 | TRBV7-8 | CASQRASGTNSGANVLTF | TGTGCCAGCCAGCGGGCTAGCGGGACCAACTCTGGGGCCAACGTCCTGACTTTC
TRBJ1-1 | . | . | TRBV2 | CASGWARVNTEAFF | TGTGCCAGCGGTTGGGCACGAGTGAACACTGAAGCTTTCTTT
TRBJ1-5 | . | TRBD1 | TRBV4-1 | CASSQGQGAYGGPQHF | TGCGCCAGCAGCCAAGGACAGGGCGCTTATGGAGGGCCCCAGCATTTT
TRBJ2-3 | . | . | TRBV11-3 | CASRLNSGHTQYF | TGTGCCAGCAGGTTGAATAGCGGTCATACGCAGTATTTT
TRBJ1-4 | . | TRBD1 | TRBV9 | CASSASGTDEKLFF | TGTGCCAGCAGCGCTTCCGGGACAGATGAAAAACTGTTTTTT